The rows below give T cell receptor beta chains drawn from one sample of a study of T cell repertoires in cytomegalovirus infection. TCRdb fed the reads into MiXCR, producing one record per CDR3 protein. The repertoire includes about 740,000 distinct CDR3 sequences, roughly 36% of them detected once, and 2.8% sits in the top ten. Sequenced material: PBMCs. The origin of the receptors is a human donor in good health (CMV status not recorded). Some clones in this sample may be carry-over from other donors' samples. CDR3s include the opening cysteine and the closing phenylalanine or tryptophan. D genes are given only for firm matches. The size of a clone is reported for some rows only, either as once, few or many, or as a class for expanded clones.

>TRBJ1-1|many|NA|TRBV7-2
CASSSESQGPTEAFF
TGTGCCAGCAGCTCGGAGAGTCAGGGTCCCACTGAAGCTTTCTTT
>TRBJ2-5|once|NA|TRBV6-5
CASSYSEGSWETQYF
TGTGCCAGCAGTTACTCGGAGGGGAGTTGGGAGACCCAGTACTTC
>TRBJ2-5|NA|NA|TRBV14
CASRRGGRETQYF
TGTGCCAGCCGAAGGGGGGGGAGAGAGACCCAGTACTTC
>TRBJ1-6|few|NA|TRBV12-3/TRBV12-4
CASSSLWMGDDDNSPLHF
TGTGCCAGCAGTTCCTTGTGGATGGGGGACGATGATAATTCACCCCTCCACTTT
>TRBJ2-7|NA|TRBD1|TRBV6-8
CASSYSDRGGEQYF
TGTGCCAGCAGTTACTCGGACAGGGGCGGGGAGCAGTACTTC
>TRBJ1-1|many|NA|TRBV28
CASSLFVGEKAFF
TGTGCCAGCAGTTTATTTGTGGGGGAAAAGGCTTTCTTT
>TRBJ2-2|NA|NA|TRBV29-1
CRVESNTGDLFF
TGCCGCGTTGAGTCGAACACCGGGGATCTGTTTTTT
>TRBJ2-7|many|NA|TRBV28
CASSDPAFYEQYF
TGTGCCAGTTCAGACCCCGCCTTCTACGAGCAGTACTTC
>TRBJ2-3|many|TRBD1|TRBV7-6
CASSPGQGPDTQYF
TGTGCCAGCAGCCCGGGACAGGGCCCAGATACGCAGTATTTT
>TRBJ1-4|many|NA|TRBV28
CASGGTARNEKLFF
TGTGCCAGCGGGGGGACGGCGAGGAATGAAAAACTGTTTTTT
>TRBJ2-5|few|NA|TRBV29-1
CSVEGVQGGRQTQYF
TGCAGCGTGGAAGGGGTGCAGGGGGGACGTCAGACCCAGTACTTC
>TRBJ2-2|NA|NA|TRBV7-9
CASTPNRVANTGELFF
TGTGCCAGCACCCCAAACAGGGTCGCGAACACCGGGGAGCTGTTTTTT
>TRBJ1-5|NA|NA|TRBV12-3/TRBV12-4
CASSFGRVDQPQHF
TGTGCCAGCAGTTTCGGCAGGGTGGATCAGCCCCAGCATTTT
>TRBJ1-5|NA|TRBD1|TRBV15
CATSRDTAGGYSNQPQHF
TGTGCCACCAGCAGAGATACTGCAGGGGGTTATAGCAATCAGCCCCAGCATTTT
>TRBJ1-6|many|TRBD1|TRBV7-8
CASSFTGGPNSPLHF
TGTGCCAGCAGCTTCACAGGGGGACCCAATTCACCCCTCCACTTT
>TRBJ1-5|NA|TRBD1|TRBV4-3
CASSQDRENQPQHF
TGCGCCAGCAGCCAGGACAGGGAGAATCAGCCCCAGCATTTT
>TRBJ2-5|few|TRBD2|TRBV28
CASSGSGRSETQYF
TGTGCCAGCAGCGGTAGCGGGAGGAGTGAGACCCAGTACTTC
>TRBJ1-1|NA|NA|TRBV30
CAGINRYTEAFF
TGTGCCGGGATAAACAGATACACTGAAGCTTTCTTT
>TRBJ2-3|few|NA|TRBV6-5
CASSLFGLGNWDTQYF
TGTGCCAGCAGTCTCTTCGGACTGGGCAATTGGGATACGCAGTATTTT
>TRBJ1-4|NA|NA|TRBV10-3
CAISAGGGKLFF
TGTGCCATCAGTGCCGGGGGAGGAAAACTGTTTTTT
>TRBJ2-1|NA|TRBD2|TRBV27
CASSFQSGTSGGHEQFF
TGTGCCAGCAGTTTCCAATCCGGCACTAGCGGGGGTCATGAGCAGTTCTTC
>TRBJ1-5|NA|NA|TRBV19
CASLKQDQLGYSNQPQHF
TGTGCCAGCCTGAAACAGGATCAACTAGGATATAGCAATCAGCCCCAGCATTTT
>TRBJ2-3|few|TRBD2|TRBV28
CASSLGTSRGSTDTQYF
TGTGCCAGCAGTTTAGGGACTAGCAGGGGGTCAACAGATACGCAGTATTTT
>TRBJ1-5|few|TRBD1|TRBV28
CASRSGTGLGRYQPQHF
TGTGCCAGCAGGTCCGGGACAGGGTTAGGTCGCTATCAGCCCCAGCATTTT
>TRBJ1-5|NA|NA|TRBV27
CASTSNQPQHF
TGTGCCAGCACCAGCAATCAGCCCCAGCATTTT
>TRBJ2-4|NA|TRBD1|TRBV2
CASSHGQAAKNIQYF
TGTGCCAGCAGTCACGGACAGGCAGCCAAAAACATTCAGTACTTC
>TRBJ1-4|once|NA|TRBV29-1
CSVLTPRGEKLFF
TGCAGCGTCCTTACTCCGCGGGGCGAAAAACTGTTTTTT
>TRBJ2-1|NA|NA|TRBV7-6
CASTGVRGSSYNEQFF
TGTGCCAGCACCGGAGTGAGGGGGAGCTCCTACAATGAGCAGTTCTTC
>TRBJ2-7|NA|TRBD1|TRBV6-5
CASSSRGQGSREQYF
TGTGCCAGCAGTTCAAGGGGACAGGGTTCTCGGGAGCAGTACTTC
>TRBJ2-2|few|NA|TRBV29-1
CSVERDTGELFF
TGCAGCGTTGAAAGGGACACCGGGGAGCTGTTTTTT
>TRBJ2-3|few|NA|TRBV7-9
CASAPVQGLTDTQYF
TGTGCCAGCGCCCCGGTACAGGGCCTCACAGATACGCAGTATTTT
>TRBJ2-7|NA|NA|TRBV2
CASSETTQYF
TGTGCCAGCAGTGAGACGACTCAGTACTTC
>TRBJ2-3|NA|TRBD2|TRBV7-8
CASSGTREDTQYF
TGTGCCAGCAGCGGGACTAGAGAGGATACGCAGTATTTT
>TRBJ1-2|NA|NA|TRBV11-2
CASSSAGTPRRWF
TGTGCCAGCAGCTCTGCCGGGACGCCCCGTAGATGGTTC
>TRBJ1-5|NA|NA|TRBV6-6
CASSYRGVDIFGHQPQHF
TGTGCCAGCAGTTACAGAGGGGTGGATATCTTCGGGCATCAGCCCCAGCATTTT
>TRBJ2-7|once|NA|TRBV28
CDSSLTSSVRFEQYF
TGTGACAGCAGTTTAACCTCTAGCGTTAGGTTCGAGCAGTACTTC
>TRBJ2-7|NA|TRBD2|TRBV7-3
CASSPPGGGALAYEQYF
TGTGCCAGCAGCCCTCCTGGGGGAGGGGCTTTGGCCTACGAGCAGTACTTC
>TRBJ2-3|NA|TRBD2|TRBV6-6
CASTLRGLAGSAVTDTQYF
TGTGCCAGCACTCTCCGAGGACTAGCAGGATCGGCGGTCACAGATACGCAGTATTTT
>TRBJ2-1|NA|NA|TRBV18
CASSPPRDIYNEQFF
TGTGCCAGCTCACCACCCCGAGACATATACAATGAGCAGTTCTTC
>TRBJ1-5|many|NA|TRBV28
CASSPEVPSLGNQPQHF
TGTGCCAGCAGCCCTGAGGTCCCTAGCTTGGGCAATCAGCCCCAGCATTTT
>TRBJ2-1|few|TRBD2|TRBV27
CASRSRREGPNGEQFF
TGTGCCAGCAGATCCCGGCGGGAGGGCCCCAATGGGGAGCAGTTCTTC
>TRBJ2-3|NA|NA|TRBV20-1
CSARVSGLTDTQYF
TGCAGTGCTAGAGTTTCAGGGCTCACAGATACGCAGTATTTT
>TRBJ2-3|NA|TRBD2|TRBV6-2/TRBV6-3
CASSRAGGQDTQYF
TGTGCCAGCAGTCGAGCGGGGGGCCAAGATACGCAGTATTTT
>TRBJ2-2|NA|TRBD2|TRBV11-2
CASSSRTSGHTGELFF
TGTGCCAGCAGCTCACGGACTAGCGGTCACACCGGGGAGCTGTTTTTT
>TRBJ1-2|few|NA|TRBV2
CASMGQGDYGYTF
TGTGCCAGCATGGGCCAGGGAGATTATGGCTACACCTTC
>TRBJ2-5|NA|TRBD2|TRBV24-1
CATSDFQASGSRETQYF
TGTGCCACCAGTGATTTTCAAGCCAGCGGGAGTCGGGAGACCCAGTACTTC
>TRBJ2-1|few|TRBD2|TRBV7-2
CASRTSGAGGEQFF
TGTGCCAGCAGAACTAGCGGGGCCGGGGGTGAGCAGTTCTTC
>TRBJ2-1|many|TRBD2|TRBV7-8
CASSSPGLAGVEQFF
TGTGCCAGCAGCTCACCGGGACTAGCGGGAGTTGAGCAGTTCTTC
>TRBJ1-6|few|NA|TRBV4-2
CASSQDARQLYNSPLHF
TGTGCCAGCAGCCAAGATGCGCGCCAGCTTTATAATTCACCCCTCCACTTT